This passage covers 18 T cell receptor beta chains from one sample sequenced in a study of glioma-infiltrating T cells after dendritic cell vaccination. This table comes from immunoSEQ multiplex PCR, and its TCRdb copy is limited to in-frame clones, with some not included. This repertoire shows 71,000 or so clones, 81% found once; its top ten account for 7.9%. The sample here was blood, taken before dendritic cell vaccination. Receptor source: a human donor with glioblastoma.

The CDR3 region is CASSLGDSHTEAFF. CDR3 DNA: TGTGCCAGCAGCTTAGGGGACAGCCACACTGAAGCTTTCTTT. The chain couples TRBV7-2 to TRBJ1-1, with TRBD1 identical over 7 bases. The CDR3 loop spans 14 amino acids. V lost 1 base and J lost 3; bases outside the gene matches: 2. Germline loops: CDR1 SGHTA, CDR2 FQGNSA.

CDR3 coding DNA: TGTGCCAGCGCCTCACAAGAGAGGACAGGGGTCTACGAGCAGTACTTC. Its translation is CASASQERTGVYEQYF. The chain employs TRBV4-2 and TRBJ2-5, with 9 bases fitting TRBD1. The J call may be wrong; the DNA end is better matched by TRBJ2-7. The CDR3 runs 16 residues. CDR1 and CDR2 from the germline V gene are LGHNA and YNFKEQ.

The genes are TRBV7-8 and TRBJ2-7, with D perhaps TRBD2 (6 bases). CDR1 is SGHVS and CDR2 is FQNEAQ in the germline V gene. With 4 bases removed from V and 0 bases from J, the gap between germline ends came to 13 bases. This CDR3 is 15 amino acids long. The CDR3 is CASSSAGGSSYEQYF. DNA for the CDR3: TGTGCCAGCAGCTCCGCTGGGGGGAGCTCCTACGAGCAGTACTTC.

This chain connects TRBV14 to TRBJ2-1; 8 bases align to TRBD1. The V segment lost 6 bases and the J segment 0 bases; nucleotides outside the gene matches: 7. The CDR3 covers 16 residues. Germline V gives CDR1 SGHDN, CDR2 FVKESK. In DNA form, the CDR3 reads TGTGCCAGCAGTCCTATAACAGGGGGCTCCTACAATGAGCAGTTCTTC. The encoded protein is CASSPITGGSYNEQFF.

For this clone: The junction and the germline gene differ at one end; a read error may be behind it. Other DNA sequences in the same sample also yield this CDR3. The chain joins TRBV27 to TRBJ1-1, with a possible D match to TRBD1 (5 bases). This CDR3 has 17 residues. Germline V lookup: CDR1 MNHEY, CDR2 SMNVEV (reference sequence). For the CDR3, the DNA is TGTGCCAGCAGTTCCCAAGCCGCTCCGAACCAGGGTCCTGAAGCCTTCTTT. Amino acids: CASSSQAAPNQGPEAFF.

V gene TRBV9 combines with J gene TRBJ1-1; 8 positions match TRBD1. Per the germline V gene, CDR1 is SGDLS and CDR2 is YYNGEE. V gave up 3 bases and J gave up 0 bases; unmatched junction bases: 4. The CDR3 runs to 15 residues. The CDR3 protein is CASSAGDRLNTEAFF. CDR3 DNA: TGTGCCAGCAGCGCCGGGGACAGGCTGAACACTGAAGCTTTCTTT.

This chain links TRBV2 with TRBJ2-1, with 10 nucleotides matching TRBD2. Per the germline V gene, CDR1 is SNHLY and CDR2 is FYNNEI. CDR3 size: 15 residues. Germline trimming cut 6 bases from V and 0 bases from J; bases unmatched to any gene: 2. The CDR3 DNA is TGTGCCAGCAGACTAGCGGGGAGCTCCTACAATGAGCAGTTCTTC. It translates to CASRLAGSSYNEQFF. Based on the CDR3 plus reference TRBV2 and TRBJ2-1, the full variable domain is EPEVTQTPSHQVTQMGQEVILRCVPISNHLYFYWYRQILGQKVEFLVSFYNNEISEKSEIFDDQFSVERPDGSNFTLKIRSTKLEDSAMYFCASRLAGSSYNEQFFGPGTRLTVL.

The rearrangement links TRBV19 to TRBJ1-5; D unclear. Looked up from germline, CDR1 is LNHDA and CDR2 is SQIVND (reference sequence). Trimming took off 3 bases at V and 9 bases at J, with 15 bases between the two ends. The CDR3 runs 14 residues. In DNA, the CDR3 is TGTGCCAGTAGTATGAATGGGCCTTTATTGCCCCAGCATTTT. It translates to CASSMNGPLLPQHF.

The chain uses TRBV7-3 and TRBJ2-7; the D gene is possibly TRBD2 (6 bases). Germline values: CDR1 SGHTA, CDR2 FQGTGA. The CDR3 is made up of 15 amino acids. V gave up 3 bases and J gave up 6 bases, with 18 bases separating them. The CDR3 loop is CASSFTPTLATEQYF. CDR3 DNA: TGTGCCAGCAGCTTCACGCCGACTCTAGCGACCGAGCAGTACTTC.

There are a few counts of this clone. The chain has TRBV13 and TRBJ1-3, with no clear D. CDR1 and CDR2 from the germline V gene are PRHDT and FYEKMQ (reference sequence). Trimming shortened V by 2 bases and J by 0 bases, and 8 bases separated the two germline ends. The CDR3 has 15 residues. The CDR3 DNA reads TGTGCCAGCAGCTTACTGTCCAGCTCTGGAAACACCATATATTTT. Translated, it gives CASSLLSSSGNTIYF. Together with reference TRBV13 and TRBJ1-3, the CDR3 gives the full variable domain: AAGVIQSPRHLIKEKRETATLKCYPIPRHDTVYWYQQGPGQDPQFLISFYEKMQSDKGSIPDRFSAQQFSDYHSELNMSSLELGDSALYFCASSLLSSSGNTIYFGEGSWLTVV.

V is TRBV4-2 and J is TRBJ1-4; tentatively, D is TRBD1 (5 bases). Germline V gene data show CDR1 as LGHNA and CDR2 as YNFKEQ. The CDR3 covers 16 residues. V gave up 4 bases and J gave up 0 bases, with 12 bases separating them. CDR3 DNA: TGTGCCAGCAGCCCATCGGCGGGGGCAACTAATGAAAAACTGTTTTTT. This codes for CASSPSAGATNEKLFF.

The chain has TRBV20-1 and TRBJ2-7; D is ambiguous. Per germline, CDR1 DFQATT and CDR2 SNEGSKA (reference sequence). The ends were cut back, 2 bases at V and 10 bases at J, with 9 bases in the middle. CDR3 size: 10 residues. The chain's CDR3 is CSARLAEQYF. CDR3 DNA sequence: TGCAGTGCTAGACTCGCGGAACAGTACTTC.

DNA for the CDR3: TGTGCCAGCAGTTATACCGGGACAGACAATCAGCCCCAGCATTTT. It encodes CASSYTGTDNQPQHF. V usage is TRBV6-6 and J usage is TRBJ1-5; 7 bases align to TRBD1. The CDR3 is 15 amino acids. Trimming at V came to 3 bases and at J to 3 bases, leaving 5 bases not matched to a gene. Germline CDR1 and CDR2: MNHNY and SVGAGI (reference sequence).

This rearrangement joins TRBV12-5 to TRBJ1-5; D might be TRBD1 (6 bases). Germline-derived CDR1 and CDR2 are LGHNT and FRNRAP. CDR3 length: 15 amino acids. With 6 bases removed from V and 3 bases from J, the gap between germline ends came to 15 bases. CDR3 loop: CASGYARGNNQPQHF. The CDR3 bases are TGTGCTAGTGGCTACGCGAGGGGGAACAATCAGCCCCAGCATTTT.

V gene TRBV5-5 combines with J gene TRBJ2-7; 15 bases are shared with TRBD2. The ends lost 4 bases at V and 2 bases at J; junction bases unmatched: 7. From germline, CDR1 is SGHKS and CDR2 YYEKEE (reference sequence). This CDR3 has 17 residues. The chain's CDR3 is CASSAGTSGGRTYEQYF. The CDR3 DNA reads as TGTGCCAGCAGCGCGGGGACTAGCGGGGGGAGGACCTACGAGCAGTACTTC. Drawing the rest from reference TRBV5-5 and TRBJ2-7, the complete variable domain is DAGVTQSPTHLIKTRGQQVTLRCSPISGHKSVSWYQQVLGQGPQFIFQYYEKEERGRGNFPDRFSARQFPNYSSELNVNALLLGDSALYLCASSAGTSGGRTYEQYFGPGTRLTVT.

The chain has TRBV5-1 and TRBJ2-1; D not certain. The germline V gene encodes CDR1 SGHRS and CDR2 YFSETQ. The CDR3 totals 14 residues. Trimming pared 0 bases from V and 6 bases from J, leaving 10 bases between. The CDR3 region has the DNA TGCGCCAGCAGCTTGGCCACTCATGGCAATGAGCAGTTCTTC. Translated: CASSLATHGNEQFF.

The table lists this clone with a few counts. V usage is TRBV7-6 and J usage is TRBJ1-3; 7 bases map to TRBD1. Unmatched junction bases numbered 5, after V lost 0 bases and J lost 0 bases. Germline V gene sequence: CDR1 SGHVS, CDR2 FNYEAQ. The CDR3 runs to 17 residues. The CDR3 is CASSLARGSNSGNTIYF. CDR3 nucleotides: TGTGCCAGCAGCTTAGCCAGGGGGTCTAACTCTGGAAACACCATATATTTT.

The genes are TRBV19 and TRBJ1-2; the D is unclear. Germline V gene sequence: CDR1 LNHDA, CDR2 SQIVND (reference sequence). This CDR3 comprises 13 residues. V was pared by 3 bases and J by 6 bases, with 11 bases between. CDR3 loop: CASSIFAGNGYTF. The DNA for the CDR3 is TGTGCCAGTAGTATCTTCGCGGGGAATGGCTACACCTTC. Full variable domain (missing parts from reference TRBV19 and TRBJ1-2): DGGITQSPKYLFRKEGQNVTLSCEQNLNHDAMYWYRQDPGQGLRLIYYSQIVNDFQKGDIAEGYSVSREKKESFPLTVTSAQKNPTAFYLCASSIFAGNGYTFGSGTRLTVV.